Below, 32 T cell receptor beta chains from the same sample are listed, as sequenced in a study of T cells after yellow fever vaccination. One entry per CDR3 protein, called by TCRdb with MiXCR from the 5' RACE reads. The sample carries about 340,000 distinct CDR3 sequences, approximately 12% recorded once. Specimen: CD4+ T cells sorted from PBMCs, collected 15 days after the yellow fever booster vaccination. These receptors were obtained from a man aged 18 to 29 who received the YFV17D yellow fever vaccine.

This clonotype was detected a few times. The V and J genes are TRBV7-2 and TRBJ2-3, with D unresolved. V lost 8 bases, J lost 3 bases, and 21 bases lay in between. Germline V gene sequence: CDR1 SGHTA, CDR2 FQGNSA. This CDR3 is 16 amino acids long. The CDR3 protein is CASDEAGWARTDTQYF. DNA for the CDR3: TGTGCCAGCGATGAAGCTGGGTGGGCGCGAACAGATACGCAGTATTTT.

The chain joins TRBV28 to TRBJ2-7; TRBD1 matches at 10 bases. The length of the CDR3 is 16 residues. J lost 3 bases, V lost 3 bases, and 8 bases had no gene match. The germline CDR1 and CDR2 sequences are MDHEN and SYDVKM. The CDR3 nucleotides are TGTGCCAGCAGTTTTGGTCTTGGGACAGGGGTCTACGAGCAGTACGTC. Translated, it gives CASSFGLGTGVYEQYV.

V usage is TRBV24-1 and J usage is TRBJ2-3, with 12 positions matching TRBD1. The junction had 2 bases not matched to a gene; V was cut back by 2 bases and J by 3 bases. This CDR3 spans 16 amino acids. Germline V lookup: CDR1 KGHDR, CDR2 SFDVKD. Here the CDR3 DNA reads TGTGCCACCAGTGATTCGGGACAGGGGGCAACAGATACGCAGTATTTT. Translating it yields CATSDSGQGATDTQYF.

V and J are TRBV12-3 or TRBV12-4 and TRBJ1-2; 9 bases match TRBD1. Germline trimming cut 6 bases from V and 4 bases from J; bases unmatched to any gene: 6. CDR3 size: 14 residues. CDR3 coding DNA: TGTGCCAGCAGCCCCGGGACAGGGCCCTATGGCTACACCTTC. It codes for CASSPGTGPYGYTF.

This clonotype was picked up many times. V and J are TRBV7-6 and TRBJ2-3; 15 positions agree with TRBD2. Trimming removed 3 bases from V and 6 bases from J; junction bases left unmatched: 4. CDR3 length: 16 amino acids. Germline assignment: CDR1 SGHVS and CDR2 FNYEAQ. The chain's CDR3 is CASSLGLAGGQDTQYF. For the CDR3, the DNA is TGTGCCAGCAGCTTGGGACTAGCGGGGGGCCAGGATACGCAGTATTTT. The entire variable domain, with the rest obtained from reference TRBV7-6 and TRBJ2-3, is as follows: GAGVSQSPRYKVTKRGQDVALRCDPISGHVSLYWYRQALGQGPEFLTYFNYEAQQDKSGLPNDRFSAERPEGSISTLTIQRTEQRDSAMYRCASSLGLAGGQDTQYFGPGTRLTVL.

This clonotype has only a few counts. CDR3 nucleotide sequence: TGTGCCAGCAGTCCCAGGAAGGGGACACCCTATGGCTACACCTTC. Translation gives CASSPRKGTPYGYTF. V and J are TRBV6-5 and TRBJ1-2; perhaps TRBD1 as D (6 bases). The CDR3 is made up of 15 amino acids. Germline assignment: CDR1 MNHEY and CDR2 SVGAGI. V gave up 5 bases and J gave up 4 bases, with 17 bases separating them.

The chain joins TRBV12-3 or TRBV12-4 to TRBJ1-6; D gene uncertain. V was shortened by 0 bases and J by 4 bases, with 13 bases between the two germline ends. The CDR3 consists of 17 residues. In nucleotides, the CDR3 is TGTGCCAGCAGTTTAGCGCCGGGGAGCGGGTATAATTCACCCCTCCACTTT. It encodes CASSLAPGSGYNSPLHF.

This clonotype has a single count. This sequence joins TRBV4-1 and TRBJ1-1; D ambiguous. Trimming removed 0 bases from V and 4 bases from J, with 9 bases in between. The CDR3 covers 14 residues. CDR1 and CDR2 (germline): MGHRA, YSYEKL. Here the CDR3 DNA reads TGCGCCAGCAGCCAAGAATGGGCCACCACTGAAGCTTTCTTT. Translation: CASSQEWATTEAFF.

This clonotype was detected a few times. V gene TRBV7-3 combines with J gene TRBJ2-3; D perhaps matches TRBD2 (5 bases). Germline CDR1 reads SGHTA; CDR2 reads FQGTGA. The germline V and J ends were trimmed by 1 base and 0 bases, with 14 bases remaining between them. The CDR3 consists of 17 residues. The CDR3 here is CASSLIGNQPSTDTQYF. CDR3 in DNA: TGTGCCAGCAGCTTAATCGGGAACCAACCTAGCACAGATACGCAGTATTTT.

This rearrangement joins TRBV7-9 to TRBJ2-3, with D unclear. The CDR3 consists of 13 residues. V lost 8 bases to trimming and J lost 2 bases, with 11 bases between them. Germline assignment: CDR1 SEHNR and CDR2 FQNEAQ (reference sequence). The CDR3 protein is CASGSTYTDTQYF. CDR3 DNA: TGTGCCAGCGGGTCGACTTACACAGATACGCAGTATTTT.

Ten or more counts support this clonotype. The chain joins TRBV3-1 to TRBJ1-1; TRBD1 aligns across 7 bases. V was pared by 4 bases and J by 1 base, with 3 bases of the junction left unmatched. The CDR3 sequence is 14 residues long. Germline V lookup: CDR1 LGHDT, CDR2 YNNKEL (reference sequence). The CDR3 is CASSRGQSNTEAFF. The DNA of the CDR3 is TGTGCCAGCAGCCGGGGACAGTCGAACACTGAAGCTTTCTTT.

The V call is TRBV15, the J call TRBJ2-2; D is unclear. The V end lost 0 bases, the J end lost 6 bases, and 11 bases lay between the germline ends. The germline gives CDR1 LNHNV, CDR2 YYDKDF (reference sequence). The CDR3 consists of 15 residues. CDR3 in amino acids: CATSRDSVRSGELFF. CDR3 nucleotides: TGTGCCACCAGCAGAGATTCCGTCCGGTCCGGGGAGCTGTTTTTT.

This clonotype occurred many times. The V and J genes are TRBV4-3 and TRBJ1-5; D gene ambiguous. The CDR3 is 14 residues long. Trimming left V 0 bases short and J 3 bases short, with 6 bases between. Germline values: CDR1 LGHNA, CDR2 YSLEER. The DNA of the CDR3 is TGCGCCAGCAGCCAAGATAGTCTCAATCAGCCCCAGCATTTT. It codes for CASSQDSLNQPQHF.

The gene calls are TRBV5-5 and TRBJ2-7; 7 nucleotides line up with TRBD1. The length of the CDR3 is 13 residues. V dropped 0 bases and J dropped 12; count of bases not matched to a gene: 9. Germline CDR1 reads SGHKS; CDR2 reads YYEKEE (reference sequence). The CDR3 is CASSLGWTGSLYV. Written as DNA, the CDR3 is TGTGCCAGCAGCTTGGGCTGGACAGGATCACTGTACGTC.

There are a few counts of this clonotype. V usage is TRBV5-1 and J usage is TRBJ1-2; D perhaps matches TRBD1 (6 bases). Germline lookup yields CDR1 SGHRS and CDR2 YFSETQ. The ends were cut back, 1 base at V and 6 bases at J, with 13 bases in the middle. The length of the CDR3 is 14 residues. Here the CDR3 DNA reads TGCGCCAGCAGCTTGTTACAGGGTGACGATGGCTACACCTTC. This codes for CASSLLQGDDGYTF.

The chain recombines TRBV28 with TRBJ1-6; perhaps TRBD1 as D (5 bases). The germline V gene encodes CDR1 MDHEN and CDR2 SYDVKM. The CDR3 loop spans 13 amino acids. Trimming cost V 5 bases and J 7 bases, with 9 bases left between them. The CDR3 nucleotides are TGTGCCAGCAGTCGCGACAGAAATTCACCCCTCCACTTT. Protein: CASSRDRNSPLHF.

In its sample, this clonotype was seen a few times. The chain carries TRBV29-1 and TRBJ2-1, with D perhaps assigned TRBD1 or TRBD2 (5 bases each). Trimming removed 0 bases at V and 12 bases at J, with 9 bases between. Germline CDR1 reads SQVTM; CDR2 reads ANQGSEA. The CDR3 extends over 11 amino acids. The CDR3: CSVEDRGRQFF. The CDR3 nucleotides read TGCAGCGTTGAAGACCGGGGACGGCAGTTCTTC.

CDR3 bases: TGTGCCAGCAGTTACTCTAGCGGGGGCCGTCAAGAGACCCAGTACTTC. Its translation is CASSYSSGGRQETQYF. The chain links TRBV6-5 to TRBJ2-5; 9 positions agree with TRBD2. The CDR3 is 16 amino acids. The trim removed 0 bases at V and 2 bases at J, leaving 4 bases unmatched. Germline V gene lookup returns CDR1 MNHEY and CDR2 SVGAGI.

This clonotype was seen a few times. J is TRBJ2-3 and V is TRBV28; perhaps D is TRBD1 or TRBD2 (7 bases each). The germline V and J ends were trimmed by 6 bases and 4 bases, with 14 bases remaining between them. CDR1 is MDHEN, CDR2 SYDVKM, per germline. This CDR3 has 14 amino acids. The CDR3 protein is CASRQGGASDTQYF. Here the CDR3 DNA reads TGTGCCAGCAGGCAGGGGGGGGCTTCAGATACGCAGTATTTT.

Here the CDR3 DNA reads TGTGCCAGCAGCCAAGACCCCCCAGGGGGCTATGGAGATACGCAGTATTTT. It codes for CASSQDPPGGYGDTQYF. The chain joins TRBV14 to TRBJ2-3, with 8 positions matching TRBD1. The CDR3 spans 17 residues. The V gene's germline CDR1 is SGHDN and CDR2 FVKESK. The ends lost 0 bases at V and 5 bases at J; junction bases unmatched: 10.

The table lists this clonotype with a few counts. V is TRBV2 and J is TRBJ2-3; D unclear. Between the trimmed V and J ends, which lost 4 bases and 6 bases, there was a span of 11 bases. CDR1 is SNHLY and CDR2 is FYNNEI in the germline V gene. The CDR3 extends over 13 amino acids. CDR3 amino acids: CASSAVAADTQYF. For the CDR3, the DNA is TGTGCCAGCAGTGCGGTAGCCGCCGATACGCAGTATTTT.

This chain joins TRBV6-2 or TRBV6-3 and TRBJ2-1; 7 bases map to TRBD1. The J segment lost 8 bases and the V segment lost 6 bases, leaving 13 bases of the junction unmatched. Germline V gene data show CDR1 as MNHEY and CDR2 as SVGEGT. The CDR3 covers 15 residues. The CDR3 is CASRYRDSLFYEQFF. In DNA form, the CDR3 reads TGTGCCAGCAGATACCGGGACAGCCTCTTCTATGAGCAGTTCTTC.

This clonotype was found once. V gene TRBV7-8 combines with J gene TRBJ1-1; possible D gene TRBD1, 5 bases. Trimming cost V 5 bases and J 0 bases, with 19 bases left between them. The CDR3 sequence is 17 residues long. Germline V gene lookup returns CDR1 SGHVS and CDR2 FQNEAQ. The CDR3 DNA reads TGTGCCAGCAGCATCCGGGACCCGGGGAACATGAACACTGAAGCTTTCTTT. Translation: CASSIRDPGNMNTEAFF.

This clonotype was counted at least ten times. This chain joins TRBV4-2 and TRBJ2-7, with 7 nucleotides matching TRBD2. V lost 1 base and J lost 0; bases outside the gene matches: 3. Per germline, CDR1 LGHNA and CDR2 YNFKEQ. The CDR3 has 15 amino acids. The CDR3 protein is CASSQVAGVSYEQYF. CDR3 DNA: TGTGCCAGCAGCCAAGTTGCGGGGGTCTCCTACGAGCAGTACTTC.

This clonotype has a count of ten or more. This rearrangement joins TRBV11-2 to TRBJ2-1; no clear D gene. The CDR3 spans 16 residues. Germline V lookup: CDR1 SGHAT, CDR2 FQNNGV. V lost 5 bases, J lost 2 bases, and 16 bases lay in between. The CDR3 nucleotides are TGTGCCAGCAGCCCCATTAAAAGGGCAGCCTACAATGAGCAGTTCTTC. It yields the protein CASSPIKRAAYNEQFF.

The chain combines TRBV7-2 with TRBJ2-3; 7 bases line up with TRBD2. Germline V lookup: CDR1 SGHTA, CDR2 FQGNSA. The CDR3 has 17 amino acids. V lost 5 bases, J lost 5 bases, and 16 bases stayed unmatched. The CDR3 region has the DNA TGTGCCAGCAGCCCTCGAGGGGCCAGCGGGGTCAGAGATACGCAGTATTTT. Amino acid sequence: CASSPRGASGVRDTQYF.

This clonotype has more than one count but fewer than ten. This CDR3 reads CASRSGSSGGNVLTF. CDR3 nucleotide sequence: TGTGCCAGCAGATCCGGGTCCTCTGGCGGCAACGTCCTGACTTTC. The chain employs TRBV7-2 and TRBJ2-6; no reliable D call. The germline V gene has CDR1 SGHTA and CDR2 FQGNSA. The V end lost 6 bases, the J end lost 9 bases, and 18 bases lay between the germline ends. The CDR3 has 15 residues.

The J gene is TRBJ2-3, the V gene TRBV9, with D possibly TRBD2 on 6 matching bases. The V gene lost 0 bases and the J gene lost 3 bases, with 17 bases spanning the gap. CDR1 and CDR2 (germline): SGDLS, YYNGEE. CDR3 length: 17 residues. Here the CDR3 reads CASSVGVSRGATDTQYF. The CDR3 region has the DNA TGTGCCAGCAGCGTAGGAGTCTCGCGGGGTGCGACAGATACGCAGTATTTT.

This chain connects TRBV5-1 to TRBJ2-1; D unclear. Germline CDR1 and CDR2: SGHRS and YFSETQ. With 0 bases removed from V and 3 bases from J, the gap between germline ends came to 7 bases. CDR3 size: 14 residues. The DNA for the CDR3 is TGCGCCAGCAGCTTGGATAGAGTCTACAATGAGCAGTTCTTC. It specifies CASSLDRVYNEQFF. Variable domain in full (rest from reference TRBV5-1 and TRBJ2-1): KAGVTQTPRYLIKTRGQQVTLSCSPISGHRSVSWYQQTPGQGLQFLFEYFSETQRNKGNFPGRFSGRQFSNSRSEMNVSTLELGDSALYLCASSLDRVYNEQFFGPGTRLTVL.

V and J are TRBV12-3 or TRBV12-4 and TRBJ1-3, with D maybe TRBD1 (6 bases). Trimming pared 3 bases from V and 6 bases from J, leaving 21 bases between. The CDR3 covers 17 residues. CDR3 nucleotide sequence: TGTGCCAGCAGTTTTAGGGTGGCTGGGGGGCGCGAAAACACCATATATTTT. This codes for CASSFRVAGGRENTIYF.

V gene TRBV9 combines with J gene TRBJ2-2, with D perhaps TRBD1 or TRBD2 (5 bases each). The V gene's germline CDR1 is SGDLS and CDR2 YYNGEE. The CDR3 is made up of 14 amino acids. V shed 3 bases and J shed 4 bases, with 10 bases lying between them. As DNA, the CDR3 is TGTGCCAGCAGCGCGGGACCTAGCACCGGGGAGCTGTTTTTT. Amino acids: CASSAGPSTGELFF. Supplemented by reference TRBV9 and TRBJ2-2, the full variable domain reads DSGVTQTPKHLITATGQRVTLRCSPRSGDLSVYWYQQSLDQGLQFLIQYYNGEERAKGNILERFSAQQFPDLHSELNLSSLELGDSALYFCASSAGPSTGELFFGEGSRLTVL.

Many counts were recorded for this clonotype. The chain links TRBV7-9 to TRBJ1-6; D ambiguous. The CDR3 is made up of 14 amino acids. In germline, CDR1 is SEHNR, CDR2 FQNEAQ (reference sequence). Trimming removed 4 bases at V and 8 bases at J, with 12 bases between. The CDR3 DNA reads TGTGCCAGCAGCTGGGATGCATTGGATTCACCCCTCCACTTT. Its protein is CASSWDALDSPLHF.